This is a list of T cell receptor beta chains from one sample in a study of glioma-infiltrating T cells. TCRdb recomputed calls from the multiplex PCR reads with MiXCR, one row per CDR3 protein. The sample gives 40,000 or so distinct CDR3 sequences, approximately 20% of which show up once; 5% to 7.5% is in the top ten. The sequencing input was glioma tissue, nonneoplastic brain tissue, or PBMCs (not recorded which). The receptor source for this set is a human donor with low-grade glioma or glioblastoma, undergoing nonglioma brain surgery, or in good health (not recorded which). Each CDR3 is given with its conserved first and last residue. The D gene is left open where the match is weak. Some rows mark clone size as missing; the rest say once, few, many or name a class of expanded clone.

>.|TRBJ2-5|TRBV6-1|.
TGTGCCAGCAGTGAAGCGGCCCGGGGGCGCATTATGGAGATCCAGTACTTC
CASSEAARGRIMEIQYF
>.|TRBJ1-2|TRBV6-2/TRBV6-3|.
TGTGCCAGCAGGCCCGGGACCTCATCGTACTACACCTTC
CASRPGTSSYYTF
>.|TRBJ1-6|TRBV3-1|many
TGTGCCAGCCAAAGTCCGGGACTTGGCGATTCACCCCTCCACTTT
CASQSPGLGDSPLHF
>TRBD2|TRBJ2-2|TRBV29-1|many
TGCAGCGTTGGCGCGGGAGGGATTACCGGGGAGCTGTTTTTT
CSVGAGGITGELFF
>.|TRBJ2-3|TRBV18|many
TGTGCCAGCTCACCAGGGTCGGACGATACGCAGTATTTT
CASSPGSDDTQYF
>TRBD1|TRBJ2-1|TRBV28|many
TGTGCCAGCAGACTAGGACAGGGGGTTTACAATGAGCAGTTCTTC
CASRLGQGVYNEQFF
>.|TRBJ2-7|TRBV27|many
TGTGCCAGTTCCCAGGGGTGGGATTCCTACGAGCAGTACTTC
CASSQGWDSYEQYF
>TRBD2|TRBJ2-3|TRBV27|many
TGTGCCAGCAGTCCCTTCGGGGGGTACACAGATACGCAGTATTTT
CASSPFGGYTDTQYF
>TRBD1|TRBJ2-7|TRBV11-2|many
TGTGCCAGCAGCTTATACAGGGGTACCTACGAGCAGTACTTC
CASSLYRGTYEQYF
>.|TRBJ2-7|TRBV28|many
TGTGCCAGCAGCCTTACCGGGGCCTACTACGAGCAGTACTTC
CASSLTGAYYEQYF
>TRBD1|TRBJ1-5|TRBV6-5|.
TGTGCCAGCAGCGACGCCTTCAAAGGGGGCATAAAGACTAACAATCAGCCCCAGCATTTT
CASSDAFKGGIKTNNQPQHF
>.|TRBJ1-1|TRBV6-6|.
TGTGCCAGCAGTTACATGGGGGCCACTGAAGCTTTCTTT
CASSYMGATEAFF
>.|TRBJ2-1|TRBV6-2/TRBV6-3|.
TGTGCCAGCAGTTACAGCCACTCCCTCTACGAGCAGTTCTTC
CASSYSHSLYEQFF
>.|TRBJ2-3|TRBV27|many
TGTGCCAGCAGTTCCCCCACAGATACGCAGTATTTT
CASSSPTDTQYF
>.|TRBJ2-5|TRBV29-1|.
TGCAGCATGATCCGGGCCCAAGAGACCCAGTACTTC
CSMIRAQETQYF
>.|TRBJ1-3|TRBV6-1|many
TGTGCCAGCAGTGAAATCGCTTGGGGGTCTACCTCTGGAAACACCATATATTTT
CASSEIAWGSTSGNTIYF
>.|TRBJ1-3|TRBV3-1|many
TGTGCCAGCTCTGGAAACACCATATATTTT
CASSGNTIYF
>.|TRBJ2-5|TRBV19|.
TGTGCCAGTAGTAACCACATCCTGGGAGAGACCCAGTACTTC
CASSNHILGETQYF
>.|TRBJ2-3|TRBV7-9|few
TGTGCCAGCAGCTTAGTACGGCAGGGCCTAGATACGCAGTATTTT
CASSLVRQGLDTQYF
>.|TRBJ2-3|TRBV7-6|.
TGTGCCAGCAGCTTAGCTGGAGTACCCACAGATACGCAGTATTTT
CASSLAGVPTDTQYF
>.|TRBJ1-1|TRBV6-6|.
TGTGCCAGCAGTTACTCACAGACGTTAGCTTTCTTT
CASSYSQTLAFF
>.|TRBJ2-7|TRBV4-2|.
TGTGCCAGCAGCCAAGTAGGAGCATACGAGCAGAACTTC
CASSQVGAYEQNF
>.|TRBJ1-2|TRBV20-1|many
TGCAGTGCAAGGACGGGCCTCTATGGCTACACCTTC
CSARTGLYGYTF
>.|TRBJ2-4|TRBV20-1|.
TGCAGTGTCTTCGCGCTAACAAAAAACATTCAGTACTTC
CSVFALTKNIQYF
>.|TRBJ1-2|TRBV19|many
TGTGCCAGTAGTGCGGATCTGTTGGATGGCTACACCTTC
CASSADLLDGYTF
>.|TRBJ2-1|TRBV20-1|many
TGCAGCGTCTCCGATGAGCAGTTCTTC
CSVSDEQFF
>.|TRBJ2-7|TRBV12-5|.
TGTGCTAGTGGGAGGAGCTCCTACGAGCAGTACTTC
CASGRSSYEQYF
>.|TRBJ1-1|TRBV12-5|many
TGTGCTAGTGGTTTGAGCGGACACCAGGAAGCTTTCTTT
CASGLSGHQEAFF
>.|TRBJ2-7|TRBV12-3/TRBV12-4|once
TGTGCCAGCAGCCCATGCTCCTACGAGCAGTACTTC
CASSPCSYEQYF
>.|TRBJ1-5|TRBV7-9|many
TGTGCCAGCAGCTTCTCAGGGGATCAGCCCCAGCATTTT
CASSFSGDQPQHF
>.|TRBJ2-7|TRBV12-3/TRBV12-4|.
TGCCCCAGCAGTTTTGTGTCCTACGAGCAGTACTTC
CPSSFVSYEQYF
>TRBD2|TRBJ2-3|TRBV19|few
TGTGCCAGTAGTTCGGTAGCGGGGGGACCAGATACGCAGTATTTT
CASSSVAGGPDTQYF
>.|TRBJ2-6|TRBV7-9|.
TGTGTCTCCGAGACTGGGGCCAACGTCCTGACTTTC
CVSETGANVLTF
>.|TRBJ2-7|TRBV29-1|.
TGCAGCGCCAAGGCCGTTGTGCAAGGGGCTTCCTACGAGCAGTACTTC
CSAKAVVQGASYEQYF
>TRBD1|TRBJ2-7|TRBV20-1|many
TGCAGTGCAGACCCGGGACAGGTCTCCTACGAGCAGTACTTC
CSADPGQVSYEQYF